This T cell receptor beta chain was documented in a study of response to subunit inactivated influenza vaccine. General study results and limits: It was the authors' suggestion that each seasonal influenza vaccination recruits few new T cells.

V was clipped by 3 bases and J by 3 bases, with 3 bases between them. CDR1 MNHEY and CDR2 SVGAGI come from the germline V gene. The length of the CDR3 is 11 residues. Each CDR3 protein gets one entry after TCRdb re-called the RT-PCR reads with MiXCR. The repertoire holds hundreds of thousands of distinct CDR3 sequences, 10% to 15% seen once, with around 13% in the top ten. This clonotype was observed at least ten times. What it binds is not known. The chain has TRBV6-5 and TRBJ2-7; the D is unclear. This TCR came from a man aged 45-65 years who received an inactivated influenza vaccine. Sequencing used PBMCs from blood, obtained about 40 days after vaccination. As DNA, the CDR3 is TGTGCCAGCAGTTATCTCTACGAGCAGTACTTC. This translates into CASSYLYEQYF.